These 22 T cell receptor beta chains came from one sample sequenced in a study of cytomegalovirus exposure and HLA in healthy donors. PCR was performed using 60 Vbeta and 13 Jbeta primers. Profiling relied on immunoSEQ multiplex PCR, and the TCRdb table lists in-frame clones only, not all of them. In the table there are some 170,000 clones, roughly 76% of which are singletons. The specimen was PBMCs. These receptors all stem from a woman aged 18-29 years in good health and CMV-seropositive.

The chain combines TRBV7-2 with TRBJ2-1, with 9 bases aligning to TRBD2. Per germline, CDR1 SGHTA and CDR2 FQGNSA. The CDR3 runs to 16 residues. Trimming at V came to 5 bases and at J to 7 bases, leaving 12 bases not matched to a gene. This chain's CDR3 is CASSLQGSGGVNEQFF. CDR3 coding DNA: TGTGCCAGCAGCCTCCAGGGTAGCGGGGGTGTAAATGAGCAGTTCTTC. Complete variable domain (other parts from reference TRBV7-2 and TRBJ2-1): GAGVSQSPSNKVTEKGKDVELRCDPISGHTALYWYRQSLGQGLEFLIYFQGNSAPDKSGLPSDRFSAERTGGSVSTLTIQRTQQEDSAVYLCASSLQGSGGVNEQFFGPGTRLTVL.

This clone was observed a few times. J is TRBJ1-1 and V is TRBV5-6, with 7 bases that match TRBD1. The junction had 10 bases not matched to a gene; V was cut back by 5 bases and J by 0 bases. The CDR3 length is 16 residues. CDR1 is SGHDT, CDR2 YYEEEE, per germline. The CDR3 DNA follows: TGTGCCAGCAGGCCGTTAGGGGGCGCGATGAACACTGAAGCTTTCTTT. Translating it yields CASRPLGGAMNTEAFF. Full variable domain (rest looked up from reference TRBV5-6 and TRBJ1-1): DAGVTQSPTHLIKTRGQQVTLRCSPKSGHDTVSWYQQALGQGPQFIFQYYEEEERQRGNFPDRFSGHQFPNYSSELNVNALLLGDSALYLCASRPLGGAMNTEAFFGQGTRLTVV.

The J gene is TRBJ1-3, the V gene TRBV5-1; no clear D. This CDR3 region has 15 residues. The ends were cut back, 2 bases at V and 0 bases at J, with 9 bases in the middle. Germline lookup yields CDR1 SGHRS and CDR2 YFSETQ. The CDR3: CASSFVGDSGNTIYF. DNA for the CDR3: TGCGCCAGCAGCTTTGTAGGAGACTCTGGAAACACCATATATTTT.

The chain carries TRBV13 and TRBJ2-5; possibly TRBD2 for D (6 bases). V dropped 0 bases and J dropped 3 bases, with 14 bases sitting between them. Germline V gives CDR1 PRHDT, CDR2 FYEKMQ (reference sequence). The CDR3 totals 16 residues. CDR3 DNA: TGTGCCAGCAGCTTAGGGGGACTCGCCCCTAAAGAGACCCAGTACTTC. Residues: CASSLGGLAPKETQYF.

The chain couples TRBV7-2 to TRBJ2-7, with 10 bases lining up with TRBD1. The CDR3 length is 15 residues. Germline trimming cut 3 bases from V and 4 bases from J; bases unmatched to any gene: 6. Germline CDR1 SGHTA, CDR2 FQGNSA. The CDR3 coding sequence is TGTGCCAGCAGCTTCGGGGGGACAGGGGAATACGAGCAGTACTTC. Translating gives CASSFGGTGEYEQYF.

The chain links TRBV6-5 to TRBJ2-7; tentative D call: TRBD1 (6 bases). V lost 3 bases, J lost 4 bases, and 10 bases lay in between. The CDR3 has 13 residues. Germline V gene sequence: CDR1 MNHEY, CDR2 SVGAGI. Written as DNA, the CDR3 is TGTGCCAGCAGTTATGGACAGTCTTACGAGCAGTACTTC. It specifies CASSYGQSYEQYF.

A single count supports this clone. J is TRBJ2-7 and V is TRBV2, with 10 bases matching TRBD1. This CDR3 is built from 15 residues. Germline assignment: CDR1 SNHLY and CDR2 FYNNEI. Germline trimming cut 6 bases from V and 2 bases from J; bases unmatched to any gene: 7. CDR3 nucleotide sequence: TGTGCCAGCAGGGACTGGACAGGGGGGGCCTACGAGCAGTACTTC. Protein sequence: CASRDWTGGAYEQYF.

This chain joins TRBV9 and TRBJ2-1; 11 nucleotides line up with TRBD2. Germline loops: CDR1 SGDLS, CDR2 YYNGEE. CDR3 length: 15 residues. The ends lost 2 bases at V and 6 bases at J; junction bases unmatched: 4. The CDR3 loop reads CASSVVSGGANEQFF. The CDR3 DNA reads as TGTGCCAGCAGCGTCGTTAGCGGGGGGGCCAATGAGCAGTTCTTC. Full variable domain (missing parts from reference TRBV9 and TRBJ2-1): DSGVTQTPKHLITATGQRVTLRCSPRSGDLSVYWYQQSLDQGLQFLIQYYNGEERAKGNILERFSAQQFPDLHSELNLSSLELGDSALYFCASSVVSGGANEQFFGPGTRLTVL.

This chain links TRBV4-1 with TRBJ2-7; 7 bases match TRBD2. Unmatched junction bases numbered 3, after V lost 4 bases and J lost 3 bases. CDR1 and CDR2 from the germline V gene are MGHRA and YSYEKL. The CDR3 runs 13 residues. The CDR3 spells CASSRGGIYEQYF. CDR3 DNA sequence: TGCGCCAGCAGCCGGGGGGGAATCTACGAGCAGTACTTC.

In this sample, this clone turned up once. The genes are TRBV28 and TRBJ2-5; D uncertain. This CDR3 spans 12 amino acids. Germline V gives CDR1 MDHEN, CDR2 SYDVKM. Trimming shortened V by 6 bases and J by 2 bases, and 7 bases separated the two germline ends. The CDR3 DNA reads TGTGCCAGCAGAATCGGGCAAGAGACCCAGTACTTC. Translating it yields CASRIGQETQYF.

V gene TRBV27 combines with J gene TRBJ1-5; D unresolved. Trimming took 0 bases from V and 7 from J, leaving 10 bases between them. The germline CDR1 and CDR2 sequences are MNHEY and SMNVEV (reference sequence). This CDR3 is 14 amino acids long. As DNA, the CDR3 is TGTGCCAGCAGTTTATCGGGAGGCGGCCAGCCCCAGCATTTT. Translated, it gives CASSLSGGGQPQHF.

The CDR3 nucleotides read TGTGCCAGCAGTTCAATGGTGTCGGGCTACGAGCAGTACTTC. Protein: CASSSMVSGYEQYF. The chain joins TRBV7-6 to TRBJ2-7; no firm D call. Trimming took off 6 bases at V and 3 bases at J, with 15 bases between the two ends. Germline CDR1 is SGHVS and CDR2 is FNYEAQ. The CDR3 consists of 14 residues.

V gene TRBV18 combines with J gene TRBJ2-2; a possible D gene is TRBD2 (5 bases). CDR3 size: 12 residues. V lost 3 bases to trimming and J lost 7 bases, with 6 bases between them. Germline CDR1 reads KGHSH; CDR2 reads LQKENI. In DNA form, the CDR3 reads TGTGCCAGCTCACCGCGGGTCGGGGAGCTGTTTTTT. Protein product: CASSPRVGELFF.

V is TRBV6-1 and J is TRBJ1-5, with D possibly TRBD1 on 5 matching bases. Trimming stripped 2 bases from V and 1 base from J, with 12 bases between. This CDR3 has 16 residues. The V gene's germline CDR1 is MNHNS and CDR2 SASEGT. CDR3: CASSEPGGVSNQPQHF. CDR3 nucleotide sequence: TGTGCCAGCAGTGAACCCGGGGGGGTGAGCAATCAGCCCCAGCATTTT.

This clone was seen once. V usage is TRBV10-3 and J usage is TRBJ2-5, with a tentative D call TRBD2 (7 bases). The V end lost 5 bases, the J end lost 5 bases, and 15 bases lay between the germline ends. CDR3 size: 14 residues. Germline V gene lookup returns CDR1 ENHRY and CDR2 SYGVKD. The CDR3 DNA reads TGTGCCATCAGTCGTAAGGGGGGAGGGGAGACCCAGTACTTC. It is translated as CAISRKGGGETQYF.

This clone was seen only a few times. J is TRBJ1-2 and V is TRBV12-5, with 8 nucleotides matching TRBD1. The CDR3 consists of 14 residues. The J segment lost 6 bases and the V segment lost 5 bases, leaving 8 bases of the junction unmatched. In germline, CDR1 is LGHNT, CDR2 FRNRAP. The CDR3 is CASGPQGTGDGYTF. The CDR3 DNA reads TGTGCTAGTGGTCCCCAGGGGACAGGTGATGGCTACACCTTC.

For the CDR3, the DNA is TGCGCCAGCAGCCAGATAGGGGCTGTAGTCGAGCAGTACTTC. It yields the protein CASSQIGAVVEQYF. The chain uses TRBV4-1 and TRBJ2-7; maybe TRBD1 (5 bases). Germline lookup yields CDR1 MGHRA and CDR2 YSYEKL. This CDR3 region has 14 residues. The V gene lost 3 bases and the J gene lost 6 bases, with 15 bases spanning the gap.

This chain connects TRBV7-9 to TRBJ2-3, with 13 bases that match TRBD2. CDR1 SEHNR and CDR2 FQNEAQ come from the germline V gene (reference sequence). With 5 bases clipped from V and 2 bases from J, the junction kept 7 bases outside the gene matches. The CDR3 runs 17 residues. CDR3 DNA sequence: TGTGCCAGCAGCCCCACTAGCGGGGGGGTACTCACAGATACGCAGTATTTT. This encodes CASSPTSGGVLTDTQYF.

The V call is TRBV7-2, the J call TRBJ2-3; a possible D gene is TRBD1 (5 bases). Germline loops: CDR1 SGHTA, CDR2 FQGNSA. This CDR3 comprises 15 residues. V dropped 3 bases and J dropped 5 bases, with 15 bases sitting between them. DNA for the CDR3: TGTGCCAGCAGCTTCCAGGGAATAGGTCAAGATACGCAGTATTTT. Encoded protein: CASSFQGIGQDTQYF.

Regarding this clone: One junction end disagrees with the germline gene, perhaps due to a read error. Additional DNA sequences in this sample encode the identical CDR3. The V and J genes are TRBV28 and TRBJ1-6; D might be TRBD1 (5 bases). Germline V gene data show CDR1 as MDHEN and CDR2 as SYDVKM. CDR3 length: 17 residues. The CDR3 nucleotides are TGCGCCAGCAGTTTTAGCTCTTTACAGGCTGGGGATTCACCCCTCCACTTT. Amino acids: CASSFSSLQAGDSPLHF.

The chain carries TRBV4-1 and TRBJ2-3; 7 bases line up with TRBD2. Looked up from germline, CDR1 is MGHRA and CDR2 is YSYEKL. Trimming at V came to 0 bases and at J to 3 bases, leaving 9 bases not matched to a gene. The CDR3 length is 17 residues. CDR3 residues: CASSQDISGAGTDTQYF. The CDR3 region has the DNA TGCGCCAGCAGCCAAGATATTTCGGGAGCGGGAACAGATACGCAGTATTTT.

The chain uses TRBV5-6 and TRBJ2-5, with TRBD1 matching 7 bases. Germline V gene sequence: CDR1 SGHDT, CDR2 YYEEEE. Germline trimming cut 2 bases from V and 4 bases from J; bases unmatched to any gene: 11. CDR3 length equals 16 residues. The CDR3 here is CASSLPGVRGLETQYF. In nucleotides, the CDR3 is TGTGCCAGCAGCTTACCGGGTGTCAGGGGGTTAGAGACCCAGTACTTC.